This is a list of T cell receptor beta chains from one sample in a study of regulatory T cells in long-lasting Graves disease. Each CDR3 protein gets one entry after TCRdb re-called the multiplex PCR reads with MiXCR. The top ten clones hold approximately 27% of a sample with roughly 360,000 distinct CDR3 sequences, approximately 25% of them seen once. The material was peripheral blood mononuclear cells (PBMCs), obtained when the disease was refractory, from a patient treated with antithyroid drugs. Receptors originate from a middle-aged woman with Graves disease. CDR3s include the opening cysteine and the closing phenylalanine or tryptophan. The order of the fields is J gene, clone size, V gene, D gene, CDR3 protein, CDR3 DNA. A D gene is named only where the DNA matches it firmly. Clone size is shown for a subset of rows, as once, few, many or a class of expanded clone.

j_gene: TRBJ1-5
abundance: many
v_gene: TRBV5-6
d_gene: -
CDR3aa: CASSLGQYSNQPQHF
CDR3nt: TGTGCCAGCAGCTTGGGACAGTATAGCAATCAGCCCCAGCATTTT

j_gene: TRBJ2-5
abundance: few
v_gene: TRBV2
d_gene: -
CDR3aa: CASSLGVWSQETQYF
CDR3nt: TGTGCCAGCTCACTCGGGGTGTGGAGTCAAGAGACCCAGTACTTC

j_gene: TRBJ1-2
abundance: -
v_gene: TRBV30
d_gene: -
CDR3aa: CAWSVGQRGYTF
CDR3nt: TGTGCCTGGAGTGTCGGGCAGCGAGGCTACACCTTC

j_gene: TRBJ1-2
abundance: few
v_gene: TRBV27
d_gene: -
CDR3aa: CASGTLGYGYTF
CDR3nt: TGTGCCAGCGGGACTTTAGGTTATGGCTACACCTTC

j_gene: TRBJ2-7
abundance: -
v_gene: TRBV5-1
d_gene: -
CDR3aa: CASSWGMDINYEQYF
CDR3nt: TGCGCCAGCAGCTGGGGGATGGACATTAACTACGAGCAGTACTTC

j_gene: TRBJ1-2
abundance: -
v_gene: TRBV5-1
d_gene: TRBD1
CDR3aa: CASSGRDRLGGYTF
CDR3nt: TGCGCCAGCAGCGGGAGGGACAGGCTCGGGGGCTACACCTTC

j_gene: TRBJ2-7
abundance: many
v_gene: TRBV28
d_gene: TRBD1
CDR3aa: CASNGQGAPGRISSYEQYF
CDR3nt: TGTGCCAGCAACGGACAGGGGGCGCCCGGACGGATCAGCTCCTACGAGCAGTACTTC

j_gene: TRBJ1-6
abundance: few
v_gene: TRBV6-1
d_gene: -
CDR3aa: CASRGSYNSPLHF
CDR3nt: TGTGCCAGCAGAGGCTCCTATAATTCACCCCTCCACTTT

j_gene: TRBJ1-3
abundance: few
v_gene: TRBV5-1
d_gene: -
CDR3aa: CASSFTSGNTIYF
CDR3nt: TGCGCCAGCAGCTTTACCTCTGGAAACACCATATATTTT

j_gene: TRBJ2-2
abundance: few
v_gene: TRBV7-2
d_gene: -
CDR3aa: CASSLGLGVGELFF
CDR3nt: TGTGCCAGCAGCTTAGGGTTAGGCGTGGGGGAGCTGTTTTTT

j_gene: TRBJ1-2
abundance: many
v_gene: TRBV29-1
d_gene: -
CDR3aa: CSVPQEGGNYGYTF
CDR3nt: TGCAGCGTACCCCAAGAGGGCGGAAACTATGGCTACACCTTC

j_gene: TRBJ2-5
abundance: many
v_gene: TRBV10-1
d_gene: TRBD1
CDR3aa: CASSSGQERETQYF
CDR3nt: TGCGCCAGCAGTTCCGGACAGGAAAGAGAGACCCAGTACTTC

j_gene: TRBJ2-3
abundance: many
v_gene: TRBV12-3/TRBV12-4
d_gene: -
CDR3aa: CASSPLQGLGTDTQYF
CDR3nt: TGTGCCAGCAGTCCACTTCAGGGGTTAGGCACAGATACGCAGTATTTT

j_gene: TRBJ2-7
abundance: -
v_gene: TRBV28
d_gene: TRBD2
CDR3aa: CASMTSGRSVWYEQYF
CDR3nt: TGTGCCAGCATGACTAGCGGGAGATCTGTGTGGTACGAGCAGTACTTC

j_gene: TRBJ2-7
abundance: -
v_gene: TRBV14
d_gene: -
CDR3aa: CASSPTRGNEQYF
CDR3nt: TGTGCCAGCAGCCCTACTCGGGGGAACGAGCAGTACTTC

j_gene: TRBJ2-5
abundance: many
v_gene: TRBV24-1
d_gene: -
CDR3aa: CATSDRTTETQYF
CDR3nt: TGTGCCACCAGTGACCGAACCACGGAGACCCAGTACTTC

j_gene: TRBJ2-7
abundance: many
v_gene: TRBV28
d_gene: -
CDR3aa: CASSPGLRGQYF
CDR3nt: TGTGCCAGCAGTCCTGGACTGCGGGGGCAGTACTTC

j_gene: TRBJ1-5
abundance: many
v_gene: TRBV28
d_gene: -
CDR3aa: CASSLLRGDGIQPQHF
CDR3nt: TGTGCCAGCAGTTTGTTGCGGGGGGACGGTATTCAGCCCCAGCATTTT

j_gene: TRBJ2-2
abundance: -
v_gene: TRBV30
d_gene: -
CDR3aa: CAWRVTGELFF
CDR3nt: TGTGCCTGGAGAGTTACCGGGGAGCTGTTTTTT

j_gene: TRBJ1-5
abundance: -
v_gene: TRBV7-9
d_gene: -
CDR3aa: CASSLAGPQPQHF
CDR3nt: TGTGCCAGCAGCTTAGCGGGGCCGCAGCCCCAGCATTTT

j_gene: TRBJ2-7
abundance: many
v_gene: TRBV28
d_gene: -
CDR3aa: CASSLISRTYEQYF
CDR3nt: TGTGCCAGCAGTTTAATATCTAGAACCTACGAGCAGTACTTC

j_gene: TRBJ2-2
abundance: -
v_gene: TRBV4-1
d_gene: -
CDR3aa: CASSQVSWADQNTGELFF
CDR3nt: TGCGCCAGCAGCCAAGTGAGCTGGGCAGACCAGAACACCGGGGAGCTGTTTTTT

j_gene: TRBJ2-3
abundance: -
v_gene: TRBV5-1
d_gene: -
CDR3aa: CASRKGRGYETDTQYF
CDR3nt: TGCGCCAGCCGAAAGGGTCGCGGCTATGAAACAGATACGCAGTATTTT

j_gene: TRBJ2-3
abundance: few
v_gene: TRBV7-3
d_gene: -
CDR3aa: CASSLAGDADTQYF
CDR3nt: TGTGCCAGCAGCTTAGCCGGAGACGCAGATACGCAGTATTTT

j_gene: TRBJ2-7
abundance: many
v_gene: TRBV10-3
d_gene: TRBD1
CDR3aa: CAISLKGQGSSSYEQYF
CDR3nt: TGTGCCATCAGCTTAAAAGGACAGGGGTCATCCTCCTACGAGCAGTACTTC

j_gene: TRBJ2-7
abundance: -
v_gene: TRBV19
d_gene: TRBD1
CDR3aa: CASSARTGINGVKSSYEQYF
CDR3nt: TGTGCCAGTAGTGCCCGGACAGGGATCAATGGCGTGAAAAGCTCCTACGAGCAGTACTTC

j_gene: TRBJ1-1
abundance: many
v_gene: TRBV11-1
d_gene: TRBD1
CDR3aa: CASSLDYRGATEAFF
CDR3nt: TGTGCCAGCAGCTTGGACTACAGGGGGGCGACTGAAGCTTTCTTT